The present entry profiles one TCR beta chain with its context. The antigen remains unidentified. The sample comes from a study of Ad26.COV2.S vaccination and SARS-CoV-2 variants. Study-level results: Researchers reported similar non-spike TCR breadth in vaccine and placebo recipients.

Treatment defined: roughly 18 received Ad26.COV2.S at low or high dose, single or two shots; roughly 5 received placebo; per-sample allocation not given. It was on day 63 after the first vaccine or placebo injection that samples were taken. CDR1 and CDR2 from the germline V gene are SGHAT and FQNNGV. The CDR3 extends over 14 amino acids. V was clipped by 3 bases and J by 2 bases, with 8 bases between them. Sequencing used immunoSEQ multiplex PCR; TCRdb keeps in-frame clones, though not all of them. The sample comprises around 450,000 clones, roughly nine tenths of which are singletons, and 1.5% to 2% rests with the top ten.

The source is a person aged 18-60 years who received the Ad26.COV2.S COVID-19 vaccine or a placebo. The gene calls are TRBV11-2 and TRBJ1-3, with D unresolved. Sequences were derived from peripheral blood, sampled in a trial of Ad26.COV2.S vaccine versus placebo. The CDR3 DNA reads as TGTGCCAGCAGCTTCCGGAATACTGGAAACACCATATATTTT. Its translation is CASSFRNTGNTIYF. Looking up the rest from reference TRBV11-2 and TRBJ1-3 gives the full variable domain: EAGVAQSPRYKIIEKRQSVAFWCNPISGHATLYWYQQILGQGPKLLIQFQNNGVVDDSQLPKDRFSAERLKGVDSTLKIQPAKLEDSAVYLCASSFRNTGNTIYFGEGSWLTVV.